The clone carrying this T cell receptor beta chain showed up many times. Its antigen is currently unknown. Both iRepertoire HTBI primers and Arm-PCR of CDR3 regions were used to build the TCR beta libraries. TCRdb reanalysed the multiplex PCR reads using MiXCR and keeps one entry per CDR3 protein. This table has some 330,000 distinct CDR3 sequences, roughly 24% appearing once. These data are taken from a study of regulatory T cells in long-lasting Graves disease. The CDR3 extends over 14 amino acids. Between the trimmed V and J ends, which lost 3 bases and 2 bases, there was a span of 8 bases. From germline, CDR1 is MDHEN and CDR2 SYDVKM. Study-wide points: Study of thyroid tissue was not done, with only peripheral blood studied.

Time point in this sample: persistent/refractory GD, antithyroid drugs over 5 years with positive TRAb. The authors made the TCR library using RNA they extracted from PBMCs. Per American Thyroid Association guidelines, Graves' disease was diagnosed. Xi'an, China, was home to the endocrinology department that provided patients. The V gene is TRBV28, the J gene TRBJ1-3, with D uncertain. The sequence came from a woman aged 40 to 50 with Graves disease. The sample consisted of peripheral blood mononuclear cells (PBMCs), taken when the disease was refractory, from a patient treated with antithyroid drugs. The CDR3 DNA is TGTGCCAGCAGTTTTATCAAGGCTGGAAACACCATATATTTT. Amino acids: CASSFIKAGNTIYF.